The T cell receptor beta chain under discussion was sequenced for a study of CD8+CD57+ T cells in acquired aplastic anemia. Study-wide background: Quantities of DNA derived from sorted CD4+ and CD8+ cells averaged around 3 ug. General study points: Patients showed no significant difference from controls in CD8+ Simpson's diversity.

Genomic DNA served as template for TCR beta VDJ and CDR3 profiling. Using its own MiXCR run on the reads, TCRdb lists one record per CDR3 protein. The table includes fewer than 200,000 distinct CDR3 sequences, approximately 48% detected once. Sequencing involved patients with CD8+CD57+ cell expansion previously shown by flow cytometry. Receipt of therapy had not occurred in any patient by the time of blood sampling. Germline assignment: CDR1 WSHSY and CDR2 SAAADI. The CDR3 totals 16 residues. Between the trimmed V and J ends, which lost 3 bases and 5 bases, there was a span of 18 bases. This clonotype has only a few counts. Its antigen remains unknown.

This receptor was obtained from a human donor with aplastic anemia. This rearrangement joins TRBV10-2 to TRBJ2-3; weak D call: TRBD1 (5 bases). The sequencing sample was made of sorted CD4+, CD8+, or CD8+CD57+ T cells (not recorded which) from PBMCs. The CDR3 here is CASSDMAGSGLDTQYF. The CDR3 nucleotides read TGCGCCAGCAGTGATATGGCAGGGTCCGGATTAGATACGCAGTATTTT.